This entry concerns a single T cell receptor beta chain. The sample comes from a study of blood T cell repertoires in COVID-19. Overall study context: The analysed material was cDNA or gDNA that came from T cells, B-cell-depleted T cells, or PBMCs.

Source study methods: Quantification of nucleated cells was approximated via reference gene primer amplification. Generated by immunoSEQ multiplex PCR, the TCRdb table keeps only in-frame clones and is missing some. V, J and clone size derive from that table, while D and trimming were established from the DNA sequence. This sample carries roughly 170,000 clones, about 83% of them seen once, and the ten largest clones take 0.85% to 0.95%. There are 13 residues in the CDR3. J gave up 2 bases and V 5 bases, and 0 bases lay outside the gene matches. Germline loops: CDR1 MGHRA, CDR2 YSYEKL. This TCR was recovered from a woman younger than 35 who had recovered from COVID-19. V gene TRBV4-1 combines with J gene TRBJ1-5; TRBD1 aligns across 7 bases. Sequencing was done on a sample of peripheral blood. The CDR3 loop reads CASSGQGNQPQHF. The CDR3 DNA reads TGCGCCAGCAGCGGACAGGGCAATCAGCCCCAGCATTTT.